The 12 T cell receptor beta chains in this list originate from one sample, sequenced in a study of blood T cell repertoires in COVID-19. Profiling relied on immunoSEQ multiplex PCR, and the TCRdb table lists in-frame clones only, not all of them. The sample yields 200,000 to 250,000 clones, 85% to 90% seen once. The sample was PBMCs or T cells enriched from blood (not recorded which). The receptors stem from a middle-aged man who had recovered from COVID-19.

The chain recombines TRBV7-9 with TRBJ1-1; a possible D gene is TRBD1 (5 bases). Between the trimmed V and J ends, which lost 2 bases and 6 bases, there was a span of 10 bases. The length of the CDR3 is 13 residues. Per germline, CDR1 SEHNR and CDR2 FQNEAQ (reference sequence). The CDR3 DNA reads TGTGCCAGCAGCTTATGGGGGGACCCTGAAGCTTTCTTT. Translation: CASSLWGDPEAFF.

The chain joins TRBV5-4 to TRBJ1-1; TRBD1 matches 10 bases. From germline, CDR1 is SGHNT and CDR2 YYREEE (reference sequence). J gave up 5 bases and V 3 bases, and 4 bases lay outside the gene matches. The CDR3 is 14 residues long. The CDR3 DNA is TGTGCCAGCAGCTGGAGGGACAGGGGAACTGAAGCTTTCTTT. Its protein is CASSWRDRGTEAFF.

The chain couples TRBV19 to TRBJ2-3; tentative D call: TRBD2 (5 bases). CDR1 and CDR2 (germline): LNHDA, SQIVND (reference sequence). Trimming removed 5 bases at V and 1 base at J, with 10 bases between. The CDR3 loop spans 14 amino acids. In DNA form, the CDR3 reads TGTGCCAGTAGTTGGAGGACCCGCACAGATACGCAGTATTTT. Protein: CASSWRTRTDTQYF.

V usage is TRBV11-2 and J usage is TRBJ2-1, with unresolved D. The CDR3 spans 13 residues. Trimming took 1 base from V and 14 from J, leaving 15 bases between them. In germline, CDR1 is SGHAT, CDR2 FQNNGV. The CDR3 loop is CASSLAVRKRKFF. CDR3 nucleotides: TGTGCCAGCAGCTTAGCGGTCAGGAAAAGAAAGTTCTTC.

J is TRBJ2-2 and V is TRBV7-2; D is ambiguous. Trimming pared 1 base from V and 4 bases from J, leaving 7 bases between. There are 14 residues in the CDR3. Germline CDR1 is SGHTA and CDR2 is FQGNSA. The DNA of the CDR3 is TGTGCCAGCAGCTTAGAACTAAGCACCGGGGAGCTGTTTTTT. It yields the protein CASSLELSTGELFF.

This sequence joins TRBV19 and TRBJ2-1; 10 nucleotides line up with TRBD2. J was trimmed by 6 bases and V by 7 bases; bases with no gene match: 3. This CDR3 contains 13 residues. Germline CDR1 LNHDA, CDR2 SQIVND (reference sequence). The CDR3 here is CASKREGLNEQFF. The CDR3 DNA reads as TGTGCCAGTAAGCGGGAGGGCCTCAATGAGCAGTTCTTC. Full variable domain (outside the CDR3, taken from reference TRBV19 and TRBJ2-1): DGGITQSPKYLFRKEGQNVTLSCEQNLNHDAMYWYRQDPGQGLRLIYYSQIVNDFQKGDIAEGYSVSREKKESFPLTVTSAQKNPTAFYLCASKREGLNEQFFGPGTRLTVL.

The V gene is TRBV10-3, the J gene TRBJ1-3, with a possible D match to TRBD1 (6 bases). Trimming cost V 4 bases and J 0 bases, with 13 bases left between them. The CDR3 runs 16 residues. Germline-derived CDR1 and CDR2 are ENHRY and SYGVKD. In nucleotides, the CDR3 is TGTGCCATCAGTGGACACGACAGGCCCTCTGGAAACACCATATATTTT. Translation: CAISGHDRPSGNTIYF.

V and J are TRBV5-1 and TRBJ2-1; D is possibly TRBD2 (5 bases). The CDR3 is 16 residues long. Trimming shortened V by 0 bases and J by 6 bases, and 16 bases separated the two germline ends. In germline, CDR1 is SGHRS, CDR2 YFSETQ. The CDR3 spells CASSLGAGSRVNEQFF. The CDR3 DNA reads TGCGCCAGCAGCTTGGGGGCGGGCAGTAGGGTCAATGAGCAGTTCTTC.

The chain combines TRBV10-3 with TRBJ1-5; no reliable D call. The germline V gene has CDR1 ENHRY and CDR2 SYGVKD. V lost 6 bases, J lost 0 bases, and 12 bases lay in between. There are 15 residues in the CDR3. The CDR3 region has the DNA TGTGCCATCAGCATCAGCGGGGATAGCAATCAGCCCCAGCATTTT. It translates to CAISISGDSNQPQHF.

This clone was seen only a few times. The V gene is TRBV18, the J gene TRBJ2-7; tentatively, D is TRBD1 (5 bases). The CDR3 covers 14 residues. Germline values: CDR1 KGHSH, CDR2 LQKENI. With 2 bases removed from V and 1 base from J, the gap between germline ends came to 9 bases. Here the CDR3 reads CASSPTAGSYEQYF. DNA for the CDR3: TGTGCCAGCTCACCAACGGCAGGGTCCTACGAGCAGTACTTC.

This chain joins TRBV7-2 and TRBJ2-7, with 7 bases lining up with TRBD2. Germline CDR1 SGHTA, CDR2 FQGNSA. The CDR3 consists of 14 residues. The J segment lost 4 bases and the V segment lost 5 bases, leaving 8 bases of the junction unmatched. The CDR3 region has the DNA TGTGCCAGCAGCCCCCCAGGACTAGAGTACGAGCAGTACTTC. Its protein is CASSPPGLEYEQYF.

This clone has only one observation. The chain joins TRBV10-3 to TRBJ2-4, with 8 bases lining up with TRBD1. CDR1 is ENHRY and CDR2 is SYGVKD in the germline V gene. The CDR3 has 11 amino acids. Trimming took 4 bases from V and 13 from J; bases not matched to a gene: 3. The DNA for the CDR3 is TGTGCCATCAGTGGGCAGGGGGCCCAGTACTTC. Protein: CAISGQGAQYF.